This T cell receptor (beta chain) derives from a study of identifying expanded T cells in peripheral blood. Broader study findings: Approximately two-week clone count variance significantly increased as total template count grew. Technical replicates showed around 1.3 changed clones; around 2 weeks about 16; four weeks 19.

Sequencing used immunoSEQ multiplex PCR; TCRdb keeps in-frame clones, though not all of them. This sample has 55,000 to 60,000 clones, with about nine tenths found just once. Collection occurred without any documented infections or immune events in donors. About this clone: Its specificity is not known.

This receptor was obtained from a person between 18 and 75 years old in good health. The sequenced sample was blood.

The CDR3 sequence is CASSQGVVQGYSPLHF. DNA for the CDR3: TGCGCCAGCAGCCAAGGAGTAGTACAGGGATATTCACCCCTCCACTTT. The V call is TRBV4-3, the J call TRBJ1-6; D is perhaps TRBD1 (6 bases). The CDR3 extends over 16 amino acids. The V and J ends lost 1 base and 8 bases respectively, with 15 bases between them. Germline CDR1 LGHNA, CDR2 YSLEER.